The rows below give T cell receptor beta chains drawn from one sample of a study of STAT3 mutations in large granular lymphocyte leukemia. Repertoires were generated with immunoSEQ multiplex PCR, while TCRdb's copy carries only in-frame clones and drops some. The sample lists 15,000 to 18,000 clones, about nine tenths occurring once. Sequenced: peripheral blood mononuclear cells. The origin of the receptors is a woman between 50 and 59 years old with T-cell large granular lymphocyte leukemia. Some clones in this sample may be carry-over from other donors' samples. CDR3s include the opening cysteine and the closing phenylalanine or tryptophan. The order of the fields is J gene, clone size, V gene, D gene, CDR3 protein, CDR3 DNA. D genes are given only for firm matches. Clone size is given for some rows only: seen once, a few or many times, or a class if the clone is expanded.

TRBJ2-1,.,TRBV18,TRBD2,CASCFGTSSYNEQFF,TGTGCCAGCTGCTTCGGGACTAGCTCCTACAATGAGCAGTTCTTC
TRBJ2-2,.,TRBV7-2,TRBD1,CASSSRTGTGELFF,TGTGCCAGCAGCTCGCGGACAGGGACCGGGGAGCTGTTTTTT
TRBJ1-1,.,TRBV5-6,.,CASSLGNLNWNTEAFF,TGTGCCAGCAGCTTGGGCAACTTAAATTGGAACACTGAAGCTTTCTTT
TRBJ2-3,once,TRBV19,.,CASKGGRSDTQYF,TGTGCCAGCAAAGGGGGTCGATCAGATACGCAGTATTTT
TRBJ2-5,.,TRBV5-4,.,CASSSRKTGLQETQYF,TGTGCCAGCAGCTCCCGAAAGACAGGTCTCCAAGAGACCCAGTACTTC
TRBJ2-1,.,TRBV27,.,CASSPWGGRRNEQFF,TGTGCCAGCAGCCCTTGGGGGGGGCGGCGCAATGAGCAGTTCTTC
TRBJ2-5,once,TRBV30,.,CAWGPSSAERPQYF,TGTGCCTGGGGTCCTAGTTCTGCGGAGAGGCCCCAGTACTTC
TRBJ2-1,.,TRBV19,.,CASSIGRSSYNEQFF,TGTGCCAGTAGTATTGGCCGAAGCTCCTACAATGAGCAGTTCTTC
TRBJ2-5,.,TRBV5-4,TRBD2,CASNPGGLTETQYF,TGTGCCAGCAACCCGGGGGGACTAACAGAGACCCAGTACTTC
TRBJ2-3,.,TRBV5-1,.,CASSLAPTDTQYF,TGCGCCAGCAGCTTGGCCCCCACAGATACGCAGTATTTT
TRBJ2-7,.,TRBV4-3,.,CASSHGPSGYEQYF,TGCGCCAGCAGCCACGGCCCTTCAGGGTACGAGCAGTACTTC
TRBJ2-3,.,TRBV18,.,CASSPAGTRIHSTDTQYF,TGTGCCAGCTCACCAGCAGGGACCAGAATCCATAGCACAGATACGCAGTATTTT
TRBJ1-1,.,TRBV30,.,CAWGVQQNTEAFF,TGTGCCTGGGGGGTTCAGCAGAACACTGAAGCTTTCTTT
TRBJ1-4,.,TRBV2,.,CASSSQLNEKLFF,TGTGCCAGCAGCTCACAGCTTAATGAAAAACTGTTTTTT
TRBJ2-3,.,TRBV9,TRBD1,CASSAGTGIGTDTQYF,TGTGCCAGCAGCGCCGGGACAGGCATCGGCACAGATACGCAGTATTTT
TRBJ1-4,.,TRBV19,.,CASSIGGPANEKLFF,TGTGCCAGTAGTATTGGAGGACCGGCTAATGAAAAACTGTTTTTT
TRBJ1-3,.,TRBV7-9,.,CASSLGTGPGGSGNTIYF,TGTGCCAGCAGCTTAGGTACAGGGCCGGGAGGCTCTGGAAACACCATATATTTT
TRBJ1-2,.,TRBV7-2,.,CASSPRFVSGYTF,TGTGCCAGCAGCCCCCGCTTTGTCTCTGGCTACACCTTC
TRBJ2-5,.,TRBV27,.,CASSLLGQGAFETQYF,TGTGCCAGCAGTTTATTGGGGCAAGGGGCGTTCGAGACCCAGTACTTC
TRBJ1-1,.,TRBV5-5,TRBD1,CASSFRGQEGEAFF,TGTGCCAGCAGCTTTCGGGGACAGGAGGGGGAAGCTTTCTTT
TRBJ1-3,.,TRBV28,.,CASTLDRSGNTIYF,TGTGCCAGCACCCTAGACAGGAGTGGAAACACCATATATTTT
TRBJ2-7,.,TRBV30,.,CAWSTPSEQYF,TGTGCCTGGAGTACCCCCAGCGAGCAGTACTTC
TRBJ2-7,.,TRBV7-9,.,CASSPTSTTYEQYF,TGTGCCAGCAGCCCGACCTCAACCACCTACGAGCAGTACTTC
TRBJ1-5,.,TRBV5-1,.,CASSLVQGSLTQNSNQPQHF,TGCGCCAGCAGCTTGGTTCAAGGAAGCCTAACTCAAAATAGCAATCAGCCCCAGCATTTT
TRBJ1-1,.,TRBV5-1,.,CASSLVQGDTEAFF,TGCGCCAGCAGCTTGGTACAGGGAGACACTGAAGCTTTCTTT
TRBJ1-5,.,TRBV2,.,CASSSIRRFNQPQHF,TGTGCCAGCAGTTCAATTAGACGGTTCAATCAGCCCCAGCATTTT
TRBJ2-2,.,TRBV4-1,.,CASSHQQGRAGELFF,TGCGCCAGCAGCCACCAGCAGGGGAGGGCCGGGGAGCTGTTTTTT
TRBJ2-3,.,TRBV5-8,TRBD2,CASSFRLAGGRNTQYF,TGTGCCAGCAGCTTCCGACTAGCGGGAGGGAGGAATACGCAGTATTTT
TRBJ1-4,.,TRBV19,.,CASSIAGSTSGKLFF,TGTGCCAGTAGTATAGCCGGCAGCACAAGCGGAAAACTGTTTTTT
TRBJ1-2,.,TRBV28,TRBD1,CASSPPNPHGQGNYGYTF,TGTGCCAGCAGTCCTCCTAATCCCCATGGACAGGGAAACTATGGCTACACCTTC
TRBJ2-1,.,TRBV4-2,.,CASSQATGATRLDEQFF,TGTGCCAGCAGCCAGGCTACGGGAGCCACGAGGTTGGATGAGCAGTTCTTC
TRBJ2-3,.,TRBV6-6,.,CASSYRRGGEDTQYF,TGTGCCAGCAGTTACCGGCGGGGAGGTGAAGATACGCAGTATTTT
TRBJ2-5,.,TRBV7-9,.,CASSLALQSLLQETQYF,TGTGCCAGCAGCTTAGCGCTACAGTCTCTCCTTCAGGAGACCCAGTACTTC
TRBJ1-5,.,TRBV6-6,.,CASSYGTQPQHF,TGTGCCAGCAGTTACGGCACTCAGCCCCAGCATTTT
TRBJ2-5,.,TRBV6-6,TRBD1,CASSYRRGETQYF,TGTGCCAGCAGTTACCGCAGGGGGGAGACCCAGTACTTC
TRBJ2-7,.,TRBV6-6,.,CASSPLGLPTEQYF,TGTGCCAGCAGCCCCCTGGGACTGCCCACCGAGCAGTACTTC
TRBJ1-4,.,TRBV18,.,CASSPVQGTNEKLFF,TGTGCCAGCTCACCGGTTCAGGGGACTAATGAAAAACTGTTTTTT
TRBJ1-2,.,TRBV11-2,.,CASSLSQGPGGGYTF,TGTGCCAGCAGCTTAAGCCAGGGGCCCGGCGGCGGCTACACCTTC
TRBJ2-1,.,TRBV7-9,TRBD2,CASSPRLAPGNEQFF,TGTGCCAGCAGCCCTCGACTAGCCCCCGGGAATGAGCAGTTCTTC
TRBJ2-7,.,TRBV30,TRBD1,CAWKDRSAYEQYF,TGTGCCTGGAAGGACAGGAGTGCCTACGAGCAGTACTTC
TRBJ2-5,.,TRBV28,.,CASSFGTNQETQYF,TGTGCCAGCAGTTTCGGTACCAACCAAGAGACCCAGTACTTC
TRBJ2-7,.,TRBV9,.,CASSVGQASYEQYF,TGTGCCAGCAGCGTAGGGCAGGCCTCCTACGAGCAGTACTTC
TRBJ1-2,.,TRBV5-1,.,CASSSSDRTSHYGYTF,TGCGCCAGCAGCTCGTCGGACAGAACTAGCCACTATGGCTACACCTTC
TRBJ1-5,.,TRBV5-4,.,CASSLGLNQPQHF,TGTGCCAGCAGCTTGGGCCTCAATCAGCCCCAGCATTTT
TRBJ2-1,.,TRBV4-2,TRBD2,CASSALLAGELNEQFF,TGTGCCAGCAGCGCGCTACTAGCGGGAGAATTAAATGAGCAGTTCTTC
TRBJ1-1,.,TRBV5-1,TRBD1,CASSLSTGGRMNTEAFF,TGCGCCAGCAGCTTGTCTACAGGGGGACGTATGAACACTGAAGCTTTCTTT
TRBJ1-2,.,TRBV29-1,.,CSVARTTNYGYTF,TGCAGCGTTGCACGGACTACTAACTATGGCTACACCTTC
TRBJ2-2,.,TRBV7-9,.,CASSPPFREDTGELFF,TGTGCCAGCAGTCCCCCGTTTAGGGAGGACACCGGGGAGCTGTTTTTT
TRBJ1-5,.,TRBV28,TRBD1,CAGRTGHSNQPQHF,TGTGCCGGAAGGACAGGACATAGCAATCAGCCCCAGCATTTT
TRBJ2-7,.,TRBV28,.,CASSAGQRYEQYF,TGTGCCAGCAGTGCGGGACAGCGCTACGAGCAGTACTTC
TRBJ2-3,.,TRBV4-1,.,CASSRRITQEDTDTQYF,TGCGCCAGCAGCCGACGAATAACTCAAGAAGACACAGATACGCAGTATTTT
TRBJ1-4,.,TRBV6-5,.,CASSRQNNEKLFF,TGTGCCAGCAGTCGACAGAATAATGAAAAACTGTTTTTT
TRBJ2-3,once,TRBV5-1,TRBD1,CASSPRTGPDTQYF,TGCGCCAGCAGCCCACGGACAGGGCCAGATACGCAGTATTTT
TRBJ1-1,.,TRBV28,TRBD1,CASRTDRGNTEAFF,TGTGCCAGCAGGACGGACAGGGGGAACACTGAAGCTTTCTTT
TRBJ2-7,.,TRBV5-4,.,CASSLVGSGYEQYF,TGTGCCAGCAGCTTGGTCGGGTCCGGTTACGAGCAGTACTTC
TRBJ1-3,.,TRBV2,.,CASSVLSGNTIYF,TGTGCCAGCAGTGTCCTCTCTGGAAACACCATATATTTT
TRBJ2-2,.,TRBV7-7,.,CASSSNRGSSGELFF,TGTGCTAGCAGTTCCAACCGGGGCTCCAGCGGGGAGCTGTTTTTT
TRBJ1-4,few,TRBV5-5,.,CASSPLGVPYEKLFF,TGTGCCAGCAGCCCCCTAGGGGTCCCTTATGAAAAACTGTTTTTT
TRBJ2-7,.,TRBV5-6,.,CASSFGVAAYEQYF,TGTGCCAGCAGCTTCGGGGTAGCGGCCTACGAGCAGTACTTC
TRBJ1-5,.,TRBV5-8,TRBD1,CASSLGTDYNQPQHF,TGTGCCAGCAGCTTAGGGACAGACTATAATCAGCCCCAGCATTTT